A selection of T cell receptor beta chains follows, all from one sample in a study of blood T cell repertoires in COVID-19. Only in-frame clones appear in the TCRdb table, and some are missing; sequencing was by immunoSEQ multiplex PCR. The sample records 400,000 or so clones, around 84% being singletons. The sample consisted of peripheral blood. These receptor sequences come from a human donor in a cohort sampled during active COVID-19. The CDR3 runs from the conserved cysteine through the conserved F or W. The D gene is left open where the match is weak. The size of a clone is reported for some rows only, either as once, few or many, or as a class for expanded clones.

TRBD2	TRBV4-2	TRBJ2-3	once	CASSQGTTSSDTQYF	TGTGCCAGCAGCCAAGGAACGACTAGCTCTGATACGCAGTATTTT
-	TRBV6-5	TRBJ2-1	-	CASSYRRGNEQFF	TGTGCCAGCAGTTACAGACGGGGCAATGAGCAGTTCTTC
TRBD1	TRBV11-3	TRBJ2-4	-	CASSLTGDLAKNIQYF	TGTGCCAGCAGCTTGACAGGGGACTTAGCCAAAAACATTCAGTACTTC
-	TRBV6-2/TRBV6-3	TRBJ1-1	once	CASSYGGDTEAFF	TGTGCCAGCAGTTACGGAGGGGACACTGAAGCTTTCTTT
-	TRBV2	TRBJ1-2	-	CASRFSWALYGYTF	TGTGCCAGCAGATTTAGTTGGGCCCTATATGGCTACACCTTC
-	TRBV30	TRBJ2-3	-	CAWSGLEVSTDTQYF	TGTGCCTGGAGTGGACTAGAAGTTTCAACAGATACGCAGTATTTT
TRBD2	TRBV6-6	TRBJ2-5	-	CASRPLAAGSGETQYF	TGTGCCAGCAGGCCCCTAGCGGCCGGTTCGGGAGAGACCCAGTACTTC
TRBD1	TRBV6-6	TRBJ2-5	-	CASSLGRDRDETQYF	TGTGCCAGCAGTTTGGGCCGGGACAGGGACGAGACCCAGTACTTC
-	TRBV7-3	TRBJ2-1	-	CASSSLGGTGGSDEQFF	TGTGCCAGCAGCTCCCTTGGGGGTACGGGGGGCTCGGATGAGCAGTTCTTC
-	TRBV27	TRBJ2-7	-	CASKRTVDSYEQYF	TGTGCCAGCAAAAGGACAGTAGACTCCTACGAGCAGTACTTC
TRBD1	TRBV18	TRBJ2-2	few	CASSLSPGTEKAGELFF	TGTGCCAGCTCACTGTCTCCAGGGACAGAGAAGGCCGGGGAGCTGTTTTTT
TRBD1	TRBV14	TRBJ2-7	-	CASSQDRTGKMYF	TGTGCCAGCAGCCAAGATCGGACAGGGAAAATGTACTTC
-	TRBV4-2	TRBJ2-3	-	CASSQVGGETTDTQYF	TGTGCCAGCAGCCAAGTGGGCGGGGAGACTACAGATACGCAGTATTTT
-	TRBV13	TRBJ2-3	few	CASTPPAYGKNVAGYTQYF	TGTGCCAGCACCCCACCAGCTTACGGAAAGAACGTAGCCGGGTATACGCAGTATTTT